The entry below describes one T cell receptor (beta chain). PCR involved 60 Vbeta and 13 Jbeta primers. The assay was immunoSEQ multiplex PCR, and TCRdb's table has in-frame clones only and misses some. The sample data list 49,000 or so clones. The source of the sample is a study of cytomegalovirus exposure and HLA in healthy donors. About the research overall: Earlier, roughly 180 million T cells were analyzed, and more than 100 million unique TCR beta sequences were found among them.

V lost 3 bases to trimming and J lost 8 bases, with 17 bases between them. The CDR3 is 14 amino acids. The germline V gene encodes CDR1 SGHRS and CDR2 YFSETQ. Sequenced: PBMCs. The genes are TRBV5-1 and TRBJ1-1; D might be TRBD1 (5 bases). The TCR comes from a man aged 40-55 years in good health and CMV-seropositive. DNA of the CDR3: TGCGCCAGCAGCTGGGGGGGTGGCGGGAGGGAAGCTTTCTTT. It is translated as CASSWGGGGREAFF.